The sequence of this T cell receptor (beta chain) was determined in a study of Graves' ophthalmopathy and Graves' hyperthyroidism. Study conclusions and caveats: The model predicted ophthalmopathy progression with more than 70% sensitivity and approximately 72% specificity. Also, most clonotypes expanded in the thyroid above 0.001 frequency appeared in blood.

Certain patients were not enrolled. These were patients with other autoimmune diseases, uncontrolled infections, pregnancy or lactation. Physicians reached a diagnosis by relying on clinical symptoms, serum thyroxine, TRAb, thyroid ultrasound and orbital computed tomography. From RNA, the CDR3 regions of TCR beta chains were amplified and sequenced. After a first-round RT-PCR with HTBI primers, a second-round multiplex PCR was run. One entry per CDR3 protein results from TCRdb running MiXCR on the multiplex PCR reads. Found here are 650,000 to 900,000 distinct CDR3 sequences, roughly two fifths of them singletons; the top ten hold 44%. At least ten counts were recorded for this clonotype. Its antigen is unknown. The ends were cut back, 8 bases at V and 5 bases at J, with 22 bases in the middle. The CDR3 consists of 15 residues. Germline CDR1 reads SGHAT; CDR2 reads FQNNGV.

Sequencing was performed on peripheral blood. This receptor was taken from an adult man with Graves' ophthalmopathy. The chain employs TRBV11-2 and TRBJ2-7, with D perhaps TRBD2 (6 bases). CDR3 coding DNA: TGTGCCAGCTCCCGAGCGGGCCAGGGAAGTAACGAGCAGTACTTC. This encodes CASSRAGQGSNEQYF.